The sample holds one count of the clone carrying this T cell receptor beta chain. The data originate from a study of T cell responses to AZD1222 COVID-19 vaccine. Measured with immunoSEQ multiplex PCR; TCRdb has only the in-frame clones, and not every one. Seen here are approximately 130,000 clones, approximately 93% observed once, and the top ten hold approximately 3.3%. V dropped 4 bases and J dropped 5 bases, with 15 bases sitting between them. CDR3 length: 14 residues. Germline lookup yields CDR1 LGHDT and CDR2 YNNKEL (reference sequence). The clonotype originates from an adult in good health. This specimen consisted of peripheral blood, obtained on day 0 of AZD1222 vaccination. This chain links TRBV3-1 (or the pseudogene TRBV3-2) with TRBJ2-7; tentatively, D is TRBD1 (6 bases). This CDR3 reads CASSLSGGQDEQYF. The CDR3 nucleotides are TGTGCCAGCAGCCTAAGTGGGGGCCAGGACGAGCAGTACTTC.